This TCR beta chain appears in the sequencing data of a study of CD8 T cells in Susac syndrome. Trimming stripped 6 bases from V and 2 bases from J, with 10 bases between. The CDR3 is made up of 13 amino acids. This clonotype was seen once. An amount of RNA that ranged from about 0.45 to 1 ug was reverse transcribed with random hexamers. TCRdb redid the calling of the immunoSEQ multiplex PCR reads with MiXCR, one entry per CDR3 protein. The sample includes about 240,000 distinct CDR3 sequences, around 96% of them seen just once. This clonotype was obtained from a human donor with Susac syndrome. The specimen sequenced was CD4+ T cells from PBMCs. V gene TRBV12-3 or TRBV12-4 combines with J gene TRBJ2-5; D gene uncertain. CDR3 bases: TGTGCCAGCAGGGTCAGGCCTCAAGAGACCCAGTACTTC. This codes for CASRVRPQETQYF.